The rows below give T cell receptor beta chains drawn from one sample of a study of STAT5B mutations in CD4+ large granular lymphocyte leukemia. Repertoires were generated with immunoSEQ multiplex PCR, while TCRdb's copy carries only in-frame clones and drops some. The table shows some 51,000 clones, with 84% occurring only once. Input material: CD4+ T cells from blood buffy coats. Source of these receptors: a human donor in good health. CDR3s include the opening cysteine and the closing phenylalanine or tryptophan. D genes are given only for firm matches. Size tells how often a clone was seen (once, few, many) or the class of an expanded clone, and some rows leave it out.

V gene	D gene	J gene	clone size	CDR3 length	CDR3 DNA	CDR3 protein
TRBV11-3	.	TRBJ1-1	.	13	TGTGCCAGCAGCTTAATGGAGAACACTGAAGCTTTCTTT	CASSLMENTEAFF
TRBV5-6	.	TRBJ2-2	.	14	TGTGCCAGCAGCGGCTCAGGGAGGACCGGGGAGCTGTTTTTT	CASSGSGRTGELFF
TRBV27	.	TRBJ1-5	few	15	TGTGCCAGCAGTCCTATCGGGGAGGGCAATCAGCCCCAGCATTTT	CASSPIGEGNQPQHF
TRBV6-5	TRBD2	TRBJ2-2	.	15	TGTGCCAGCAGGGGACTAGCGGGGGATGCTGGGGAGCTGTTTTTT	CASRGLAGDAGELFF
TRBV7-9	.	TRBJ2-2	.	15	TGTGCCAGCAGCCCCTGGGCGGGGAACACCGGGGAGCTGTTTTTT	CASSPWAGNTGELFF
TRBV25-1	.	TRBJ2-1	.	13	TGTGCCAGCAGTGAATGGTCCTCCTTAGAGCAGTTCTTC	CASSEWSSLEQFF
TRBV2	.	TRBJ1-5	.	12	TGTGCCGGTTCAAAAGGCAATCAGCCCCAGCATTTT	CAGSKGNQPQHF
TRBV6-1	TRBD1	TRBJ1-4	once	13	TGTGCCAGCAGTGAAAGGGGGCGGGAAAAACTGTTTTTT	CASSERGREKLFF
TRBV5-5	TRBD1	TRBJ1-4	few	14	TGTGCCAGCAGTGCCGGGACAGGGGGTGAAAAACTGTTTTTT	CASSAGTGGEKLFF
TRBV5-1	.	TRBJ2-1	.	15	TGCGCCAGCAGGTTAGGTCGGGGGCCCTACAATGAGCAGTTCTTC	CASRLGRGPYNEQFF
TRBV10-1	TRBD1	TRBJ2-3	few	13	TGCGCCAGCGAAATCGGGACAGGGGCTACGCAGTATTTT	CASEIGTGATQYF
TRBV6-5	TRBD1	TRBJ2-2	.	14	TGTGCCTGTGGAAGGGGGCGCGGCACCGGGGAGCTGTTTTTT	CACGRGRGTGELFF
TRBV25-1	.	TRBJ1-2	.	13	TGTGCCAGCAGTGCCATCCCGAGCTATGGCTACACCTTC	CASSAIPSYGYTF
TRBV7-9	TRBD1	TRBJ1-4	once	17	TGTGCCAGCAGCTTAGCCCGCCCGGGACAGGGGAATGAAAAACTGTTTTTT	CASSLARPGQGNEKLFF
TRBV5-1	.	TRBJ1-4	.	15	TGCGCCAGCAGCCCCACGGGAGCAACTAATGAAAAACTGTTTTTT	CASSPTGATNEKLFF
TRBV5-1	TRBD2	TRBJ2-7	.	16	TGCGCCAGCAGCTGGGTCGGTAGCGGGAGCGGTGGCGAGCAGTACTTC	CASSWVGSGSGGEQYF
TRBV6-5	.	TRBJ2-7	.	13	TGTGCCAGCAGTACCCCCTCAACCTACGAGCAGTACTTC	CASSTPSTYEQYF
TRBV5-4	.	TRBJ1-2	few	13	TGTGCCAGCAGCTTGGTCGTCGACTATGGCTACACCTTC	CASSLVVDYGYTF
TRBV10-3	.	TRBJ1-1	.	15	TGTGCCATCAGTGAGTTGATGGGGGAGGGCCTGAAAGCTTTCTTT	CAISELMGEGLKAFF
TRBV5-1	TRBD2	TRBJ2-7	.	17	TGCGCCAGCAGCTCCGGTGAGGGGCTAGCGGCCTCCTACGAGCAGTACTTC	CASSSGEGLAASYEQYF
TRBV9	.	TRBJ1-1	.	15	TGTGCCAGCAGCGCGTCGGGACTGATGAACACTGAAGCTTTCTTT	CASSASGLMNTEAFF
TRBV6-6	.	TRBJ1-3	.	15	TGTGCCAGCAGCAGCCGGGACACAAGTGGAAACACCATATATTTT	CASSSRDTSGNTIYF
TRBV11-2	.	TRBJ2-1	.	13	TGTGCCAGCAGCCAAACTAGCACCAATGAGCAGTTCTTC	CASSQTSTNEQFF
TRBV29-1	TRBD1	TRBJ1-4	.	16	TGCAGCGTTTCCGGGACAGGGGACGCAAACCATGAAAAACTGTTTTTT	CSVSGTGDANHEKLFF
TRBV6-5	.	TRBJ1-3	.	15	TGTGCCAGCAGTCTCCGACGGTCTACTGGAAACACCATATATTTT	CASSLRRSTGNTIYF
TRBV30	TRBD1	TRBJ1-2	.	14	TGTGCCTGGAGTCCCCCGGGACAGCACTATGGCTACACCTTC	CAWSPPGQHYGYTF
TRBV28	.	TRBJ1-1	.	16	TGTGCCAGCAGCTATGAATTAATTGGGGTCTCTGAGGGCGCTTTCTTT	CASSYELIGVSEGAFF
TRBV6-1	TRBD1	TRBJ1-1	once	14	TGTGCCAGCAGTGAAGTGGGCACCCAGGGGGTAGCTTTCTTT	CASSEVGTQGVAFF
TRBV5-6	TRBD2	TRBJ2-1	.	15	TGTGCCAGCAGCGTACTAGCGGGAGAGATTAATGAGCAGTTCTTC	CASSVLAGEINEQFF
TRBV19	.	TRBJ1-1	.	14	TGTGCCAGTAGTATTTATGGGGTGAACACTGAAGCTTTCTTT	CASSIYGVNTEAFF
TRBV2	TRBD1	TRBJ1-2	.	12	TGTGCCAGCAGCGGGGACAGGGAGCGCTACACCTTC	CASSGDRERYTF
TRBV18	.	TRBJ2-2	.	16	TGTGCCAGCTCACCGTCGGGACAAGCGAACACCGGGGAGCTGTTTTTT	CASSPSGQANTGELFF
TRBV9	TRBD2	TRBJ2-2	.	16	TGTGCCAGCAGCGTAGGGGCGCGGGAGGGCACCGGGGAGCTGTTTTTT	CASSVGAREGTGELFF
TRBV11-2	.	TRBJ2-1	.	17	TGTGCCAGCAGCTTGACCGCTAGCCCGGATTCCTACAATGAGCAGTTCTTC	CASSLTASPDSYNEQFF
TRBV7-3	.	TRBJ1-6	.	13	TGTGCCAGCAGGAGCTCCTATAATTCACCCCTCCACTTT	CASRSSYNSPLHF
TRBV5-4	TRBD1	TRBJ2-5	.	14	TGTGCCAGCAGCGCCGCGACAGGGGGAGAGACCCAGTACTTC	CASSAATGGETQYF
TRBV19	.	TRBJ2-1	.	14	TGTGCCAGTTCTCCTCGGGAAGTTAACAATGAGCAGTTCTTC	CASSPREVNNEQFF
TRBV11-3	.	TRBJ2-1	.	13	TGTGCCAGCAGCCCAAGCTCCTACAATGAGCAGTTCTTC	CASSPSSYNEQFF
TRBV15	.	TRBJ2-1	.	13	TGTGCCACCAGCAGAGACAGTTACAATGAGCAGTTCTTC	CATSRDSYNEQFF
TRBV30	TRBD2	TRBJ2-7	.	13	TGTGCCTGGAGCTTAGCGGGCTTTTCCGAGCAGTACTTC	CAWSLAGFSEQYF
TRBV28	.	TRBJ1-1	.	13	TGTGCCAGCAGTTTCAGAGTTTCTATAGGAGCTTTCTTT	CASSFRVSIGAFF
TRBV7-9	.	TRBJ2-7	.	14	TGTGCCAGCAGCCCCGGGTCCTCCAACTACGAGCAGTACTTC	CASSPGSSNYEQYF
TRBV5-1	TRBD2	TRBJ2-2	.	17	TGCGCCAGCAGCCGAGCTAGCGGGGGGGCCGGGACCGGGGAGCTGTTTTTT	CASSRASGGAGTGELFF
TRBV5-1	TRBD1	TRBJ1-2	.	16	TGCGCCAGCAGAGACCTCCCGGGACAGGGGGCGGCAGGCTACACCTTC	CASRDLPGQGAAGYTF
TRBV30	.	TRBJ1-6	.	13	TGTGCCTGGAGTGGGGCCCCCGGTACACCCCTCCACTTT	CAWSGAPGTPLHF
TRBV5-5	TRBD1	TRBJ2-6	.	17	TGTGCCAGCAGCTTGTGGCAGGACAGGCCTGGGGCCAACGTCCTGACTTTC	CASSLWQDRPGANVLTF
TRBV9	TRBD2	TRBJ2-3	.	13	TGTGCCAGCAGCGCCAGACTAGCTGATACGCAGTATTTT	CASSARLADTQYF
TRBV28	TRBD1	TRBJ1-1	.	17	TGTGCCAGCAGTCTAGGAGGCGCGGGACAGGGACGATCTGAAGCTTTCTTT	CASSLGGAGQGRSEAFF
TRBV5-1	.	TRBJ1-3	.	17	TGCGCCAGCAGCTTGGAGTACAGTGGGTCGTCTGGAAACACCATATATTTT	CASSLEYSGSSGNTIYF
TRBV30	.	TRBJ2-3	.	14	TGTGCCTGGAGGGAAGGCGGGGGCACAGATACGCAGTATTTT	CAWREGGGTDTQYF
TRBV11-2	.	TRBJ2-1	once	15	TGTGCCAGCAGTGCAGGGACTGGATCCTACAATGAGCAGTTCTTC	CASSAGTGSYNEQFF
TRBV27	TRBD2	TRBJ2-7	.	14	TGTGCCAGCAGTTTACGGCTAGCGGGACGCGAGCAGTACTTC	CASSLRLAGREQYF
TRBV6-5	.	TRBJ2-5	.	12	TGTGCCAGCAGTTACTCGAGCGGGACCCAGTACTTC	CASSYSSGTQYF
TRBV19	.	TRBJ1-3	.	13	TGTGCCATCGGGACTTACTCTGGAAACACCATATATTTT	CAIGTYSGNTIYF
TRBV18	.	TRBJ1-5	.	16	TGTGCCAGCTCACCACGGCAACGGGATAGCAATCAGCCCCAGCATTTT	CASSPRQRDSNQPQHF